This T cell receptor (beta chain) was sequenced in a study of cytomegalovirus exposure and HLA in healthy donors (dated by TCRdb to between 2016 and 2019). For the wider study: An earlier analysis of some 600 of the donors reported 276 Gb of sequence data and around 120 million unique TCR beta sequences obtained from around 180 million T cells. All discovery cohort repertoires had been generated using a single sequencing platform. Among about 390 genotyped donors of the cohort, an average of about 240,000 unique TCR beta nucleotide sequences were sequenced per donor, roughly a sixth of them non-productive. The number of donors typed differed by locus, with roughly 629-640 for A, B, C, DRB1 and DQB1, around 500 for DQA1, over 600 for DPA1, and about 450 for DPB1. In an earlier analysis of over 550 of the donors, high-throughput TCR beta sequencing was used to judge whether each TCR beta V gene segment behaved as functional or pseudogenic. The study combined high-throughput TCR immunosequencing, statistical association of individual TCRs with disease status, and machine learning to predict cytomegalovirus infection status. Roughly 320 gigabases of sequencing data and around 80 million unique TCR sequences made up an early release that covered roughly 670 HLA-typed donors. The later analysis used no new phenotypic data to find candidate immune exposures, relying instead on TCR beta sequences and their occurrence across donors. The study profiled the T cell repertoires of some 610 subjects by immunosequencing and related them to cytomegalovirus serostatus. Four to six DR-DQ haplotypes were handled as single units for association and clustering, since linkage in the cohort was strong. Both class I and class II loci were covered by HLA typing, at four-digit resolution. The study aimed to test whether signatures of past pathogen exposure could be identified by cataloging public T cell receptors. Of the approximately 370 genotyped donors, 75% to 85% were placed in the genetic ancestry cluster associated with self-reported Caucasian donors. A later genetic analysis used genome-wide SNP genotypes for about three fifths of the 666 donors, treating that subset as a discovery cohort. Donor age, sex, ethnicity and CMV serostatus were compiled alongside the repertoire data. Along with the approximately 700-subject first cohort, a separate validation cohort of about 110 different subjects was used. To study patterns of TCR occurrence, a later analysis re-analyzed previously published TCR beta repertoires from around 660 donors and added high-resolution HLA genotyping. Broader findings and caveats from the paper: The earlier analysis of 587 of the donors excluded around 17 rarely observed V segments, including chromosome 9 orphons, because counts were too low. In an earlier analysis of some 540 of the donors, most TCR beta V segments appeared in productive rearrangements about 87% or about 30% of the time, broadly matching IMGT annotations. The authors suggested that the approach could potentially be generalized to other disease states and immunological phenotypes. While some public TCRs were present in many individuals, most TCR sequences turned up only very rarely across donors. An association between a missense DCLRE1C variant and V-gene and J-gene trimming of TCR beta chains was found in a later genetic analysis and replicated in an independent cohort. In both the original and validation cohorts, the classifier was reported to diagnose cytomegalovirus status with high specificity and sensitivity. Correlated functional status among segregating V segments might reflect linkage disequilibrium, but an unknown experimental factor could not be ruled out. A later analysis found that most CMV-associated TCR beta chains appeared HLA-restricted, with HLA associations seemingly driven largely by CMV exposure. A further reported finding was that TCR beta sequences accurately predicted the HLA-A and HLA-B alleles for most subjects in the first cohort. In a later analysis, HLA-associated TCR beta chains were found to be more clonally expanded and to have lower generation probabilities than equally common non-associated chains. According to a later genetic analysis, donors in an Asian-associated ancestry cluster had fewer N-insertions in productive TCRs than the approximately 700-donor mean. Some IMGT-functional V segments, including TRBV6-2 and TRBV6-3, could not be told apart with the 87-base-pair reads, so those segments were excluded. A later analysis found that TCR association rates varied across HLA loci, with DRB1 alleles showing the most associated TCRs and HLA-C alleles the fewest. The study gave a list of more than 150 TCR beta chains associated with cytomegalovirus. Roughly uniform sequencing depth across donors was assumed in presence/absence analyses, although this assumption may not hold. The sequencing pipeline was judged likely to have produced a cluster of highly shared sequence variants as a technical artifact. In vitro tests confirmed that a few of the cytomegalovirus-associated TCR beta chains recognize cytomegalovirus antigens. In a later analysis, several top co-occurrence clusters were reported to appear linked to parvovirus B19, influenza, CMV and Epstein-Barr virus. In this cohort, only TCR beta chains were sequenced, and detectable features were limited by the absence of alpha or paired-chain data. Strong co-occurrence of HLA alleles, especially DR and DQ, made assigning TCR associations to individual alleles difficult. For the cohort, immune exposure information was limited to CMV serostatus. Because some donors lacked HLA typing at each locus, the association tests relied only on the typed subset. At a false discovery rate of 0.05, a later analysis linked some 18,000 TCR beta sequences to specific HLA alleles.

To prepare the library, the immunoSEQ multiplex PCR assay was applied. For the multiplex PCR, a mixture combining 60 forward primers for TCR Vbeta segments and 13 reverse primers for TCR Jbeta segments was used. A multiplex PCR assay on genomic DNA amplified the CDR3 region of rearranged TCR beta genes. The Illumina HiSeq System was used to sequence the amplified TCR beta libraries as 87-base-pair reads. Per the original workflow: A later analysis counted about 80 million unique TCR beta chains across the 690 or so repertoires, and roughly 11 million of these chains were shared by at least two donors. To remove PCR and sequencing errors, raw reads were error-corrected and collapsed into unique sequences using a nearest-neighbor algorithm that merged closely related sequences. V, D and J gene segments were assigned by aligning CDR3 sequences to IMGT reference sequences. For a sequence to be retained, a match of at least six nucleotides to both a V gene segment and a J gene segment was required. A rearrangement was called productive if the CDR3 had no stop codons and remained in frame with V and J, and every other rearrangement was called non-productive. Following IMGT convention, CDR3 was defined as the stretch from the second conserved V-encoded cysteine up to the conserved J-encoded phenylalanine. The earlier analysis of roughly 590 of the donors excluded sequences that lacked an unambiguous match to a single V gene segment. An earlier analysis of some 500 of the donors classified V segments as functional when productive rearrangements were above 56.7% and as segregating when the standard deviation between donors was above 5%. To diagnose cytomegalovirus status from the catalog of TCR beta chain sequences, a statistical classification framework was built. In a later analysis, TCR nucleotide sequences were compared against IMGT/GENE-DB human TR gene sequences so that V and J genes could be assigned. Using the TCRdist pipeline, a later analysis assigned CDR3 sequences along with most-parsimonious VDJ recombination scenarios. In a later analysis, each TCR beta chain was defined by its CDR3 amino acid sequence together with its V-gene family, and reads lacking a unique V-gene family were excluded. To address suspected cross-contamination and a sequencing artifact, a later analysis removed a few hundred highly shared, low-generation-probability nucleotide sequences. For each public chain, a later analysis derived a clonal expansion index from normalized ranks of inferred template counts within each repertoire. In a later analysis, generation probabilities were computed with a VDJ recombination model fitted to out-of-frame rearrangements, and the resulting probabilities were checked against IGoR. In a later analysis, TCR-TCR, TCR-HLA and TCR-CMV co-occurrence was scored with hypergeometric tests, and a repertoire-size bias correction was applied to TCR pairs. To estimate false discovery rates, a later analysis permuted the HLA or CMV assignments 20 times. In a later analysis, co-occurring TCRs were grouped using DBSCAN, with TCRdist sequence similarity added in when clustering inside HLA-allele-positive subsets. Repertoires with fewer than 30,000 or more than 120,000 public chains, plus five repertoires with anomalous nucleotide sharing, were excluded from co-occurrence clustering. Entries here come from immuneACCESS through TCRdb and include only in-frame sequences with V and J called. Some clones fail to appear in such tables; in the studies checked, an unresolved V gene covers under half of the shortfall, and the cause of the remainder is unknown. V and J calls plus clone size are reproduced from that table; the DNA served to infer D and trimming. The sample table lists 160,000 or so clones, approximately 74% of them with a count of one. Of the sample, 2.8% is held by the ten largest clones.

The cohort was made up of roughly 670 healthy bone marrow donors. At the time of sampling, every cohort member was nominally healthy, though immune exposures that went unrecorded were likely present. The donor tested CMV seronegative and was one of the 352 seronegative cohort members. Each donor provided a peripheral blood sample, and peripheral blood mononuclear cells were used for TCR beta sequencing. Genomic DNA was extracted from the blood cell samples with the Qiagen DNeasy Blood Extraction Kit. In the germline V gene, CDR1 corresponds to MGHRA and CDR2 to YSYEKL. Taken from cysteine to phenylalanine, the CDR3 has 16 residues. Only the CDR3 region is kept as DNA, spanning 48 bases read in frame from base 1. The trim is 5 bases for V and 2 bases for J, with a gap of 18 bases between the germline ends. As for this clone: Its antigen is unknown. It has no much larger one-base neighbor in the sample; base qualities were not kept.

Material for sequencing was PBMCs. This receptor was identified in a woman aged 30 to 39 in good health and CMV-seronegative. This receptor chain uses TRBV4-1 and TRBJ1-2; possibly the D gene is TRBD1, per 5 matching bases. The CDR3 reads CASSSGPTGANYGYTF. The sequenced DNA is TGCGCCAGCAGCTCGGGCCCCACAGGCGCCAACTATGGCTACACCTTC.